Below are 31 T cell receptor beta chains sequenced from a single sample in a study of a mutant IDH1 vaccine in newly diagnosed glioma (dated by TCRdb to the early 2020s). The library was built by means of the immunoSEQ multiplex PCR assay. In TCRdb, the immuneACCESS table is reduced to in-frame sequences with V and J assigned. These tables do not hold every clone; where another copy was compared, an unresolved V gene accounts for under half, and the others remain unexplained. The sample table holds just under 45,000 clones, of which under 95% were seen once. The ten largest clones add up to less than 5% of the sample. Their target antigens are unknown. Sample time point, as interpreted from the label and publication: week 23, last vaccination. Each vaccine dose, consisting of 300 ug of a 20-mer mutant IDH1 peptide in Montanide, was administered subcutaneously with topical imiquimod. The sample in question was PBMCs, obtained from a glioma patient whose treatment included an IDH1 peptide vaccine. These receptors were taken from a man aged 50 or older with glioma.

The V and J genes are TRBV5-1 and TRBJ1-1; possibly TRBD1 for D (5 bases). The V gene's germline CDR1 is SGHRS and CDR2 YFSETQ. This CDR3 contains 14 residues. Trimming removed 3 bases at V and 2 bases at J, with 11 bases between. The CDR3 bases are TGCGCCAGCAGCTATGACGGGGGTAACACTGAAGCTTTCTTT. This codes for CASSYDGGNTEAFF.

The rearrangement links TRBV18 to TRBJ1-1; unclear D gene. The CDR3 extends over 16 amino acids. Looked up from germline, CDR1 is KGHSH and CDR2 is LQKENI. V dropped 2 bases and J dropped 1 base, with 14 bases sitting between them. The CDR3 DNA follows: TGTGCCAGCTCACCAACACCGGCTCAGTCGAACACTGAAGCTTTCTTT. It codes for CASSPTPAQSNTEAFF.

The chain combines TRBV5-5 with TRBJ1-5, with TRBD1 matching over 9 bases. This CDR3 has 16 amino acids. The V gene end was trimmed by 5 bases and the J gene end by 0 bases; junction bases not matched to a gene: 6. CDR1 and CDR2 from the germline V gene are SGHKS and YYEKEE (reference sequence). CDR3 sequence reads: CASSRDRANSNQPQHF. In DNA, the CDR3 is TGTGCCAGCAGTCGGGACAGGGCGAATAGCAATCAGCCCCAGCATTTT.

For the CDR3, the DNA is TGTGCCAGCAGTTCCAAGGGGGGGTATTTCGGATATGGCTACACCTTC. Its translation: CASSSKGGYFGYGYTF. The chain combines TRBV6-5 with TRBJ1-2; a possible D gene is TRBD1 (6 bases). Trimming cost V 4 bases and J 5 bases, with 20 bases left between them. This CDR3 region has 16 residues. Germline V lookup: CDR1 MNHEY, CDR2 SVGAGI.

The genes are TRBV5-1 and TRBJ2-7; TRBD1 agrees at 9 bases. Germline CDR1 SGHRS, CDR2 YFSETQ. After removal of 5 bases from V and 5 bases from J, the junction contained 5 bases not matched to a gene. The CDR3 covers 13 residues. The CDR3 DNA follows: TGCGCCAGCAGTCGGACAGGGGTTGACGAGCAGTACTTC. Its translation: CASSRTGVDEQYF.

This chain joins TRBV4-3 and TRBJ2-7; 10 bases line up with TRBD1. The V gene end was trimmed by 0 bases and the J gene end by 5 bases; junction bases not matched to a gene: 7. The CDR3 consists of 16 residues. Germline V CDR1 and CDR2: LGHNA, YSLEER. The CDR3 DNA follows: TGCGCCAGCAGCCAAGATTCCGGGACAGGGGTGGACGAGCAGTACTTC. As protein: CASSQDSGTGVDEQYF.

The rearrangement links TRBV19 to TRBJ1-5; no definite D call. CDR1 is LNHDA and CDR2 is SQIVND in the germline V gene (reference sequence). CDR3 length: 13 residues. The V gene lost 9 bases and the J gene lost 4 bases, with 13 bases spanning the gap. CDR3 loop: CASLSVRNQPQHF. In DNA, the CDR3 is TGTGCCAGCCTTTCCGTGAGGAATCAGCCCCAGCATTTT.

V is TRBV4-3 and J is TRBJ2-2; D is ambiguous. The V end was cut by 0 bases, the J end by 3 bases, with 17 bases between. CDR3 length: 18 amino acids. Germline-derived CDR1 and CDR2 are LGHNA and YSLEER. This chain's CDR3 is CASSQDRSLGLDTGELFF. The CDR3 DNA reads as TGCGCCAGCAGCCAAGATCGCTCGCTCGGGCTGGACACCGGGGAGCTGTTTTTT.

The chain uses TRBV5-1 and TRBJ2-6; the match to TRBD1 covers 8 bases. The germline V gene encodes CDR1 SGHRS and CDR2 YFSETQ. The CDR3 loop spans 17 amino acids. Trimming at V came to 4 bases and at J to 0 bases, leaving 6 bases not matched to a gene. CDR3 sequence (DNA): TGCGCCAGCAGCAGGACAGGGACTTACTCTGGGGCCAACGTCCTGACTTTC. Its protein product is CASSRTGTYSGANVLTF. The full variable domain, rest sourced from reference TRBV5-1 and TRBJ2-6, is KAGVTQTPRYLIKTRGQQVTLSCSPISGHRSVSWYQQTPGQGLQFLFEYFSETQRNKGNFPGRFSGRQFSNSRSEMNVSTLELGDSALYLCASSRTGTYSGANVLTFGAGSRLTVL.

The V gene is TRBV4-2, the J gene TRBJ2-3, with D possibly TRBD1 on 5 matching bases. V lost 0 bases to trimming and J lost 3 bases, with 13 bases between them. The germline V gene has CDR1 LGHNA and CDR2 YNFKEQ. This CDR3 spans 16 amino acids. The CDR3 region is CASSQEAGSRTDTQYF. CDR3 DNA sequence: TGTGCCAGCAGCCAAGAAGCAGGGTCGAGGACAGATACGCAGTATTTT.

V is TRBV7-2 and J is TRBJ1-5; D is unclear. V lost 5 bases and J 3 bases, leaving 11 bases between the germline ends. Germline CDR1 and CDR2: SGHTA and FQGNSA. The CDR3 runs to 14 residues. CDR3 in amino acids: CASSPGVINQPQHF. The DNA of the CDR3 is TGTGCCAGCAGCCCCGGTGTGATCAATCAGCCCCAGCATTTT.

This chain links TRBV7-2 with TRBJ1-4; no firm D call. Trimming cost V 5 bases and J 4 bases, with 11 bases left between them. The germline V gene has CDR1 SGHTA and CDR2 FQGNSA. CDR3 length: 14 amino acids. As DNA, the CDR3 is TGTGCCAGCAGCACCCCCGACCTTAATGAAAAACTGTTTTTT. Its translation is CASSTPDLNEKLFF.

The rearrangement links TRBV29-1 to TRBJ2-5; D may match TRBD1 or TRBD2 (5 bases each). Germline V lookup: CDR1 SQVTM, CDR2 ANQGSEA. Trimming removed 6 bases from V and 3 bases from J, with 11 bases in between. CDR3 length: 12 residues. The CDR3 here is CSVGAGEETQYF. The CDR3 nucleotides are TGCAGCGTCGGGGCAGGAGAAGAGACCCAGTACTTC.

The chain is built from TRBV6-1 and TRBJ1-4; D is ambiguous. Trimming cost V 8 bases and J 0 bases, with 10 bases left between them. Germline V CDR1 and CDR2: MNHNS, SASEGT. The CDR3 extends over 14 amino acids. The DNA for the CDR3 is TGTGCCAGCGGGTGGCCGGCAACTAATGAAAAACTGTTTTTT. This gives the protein CASGWPATNEKLFF.

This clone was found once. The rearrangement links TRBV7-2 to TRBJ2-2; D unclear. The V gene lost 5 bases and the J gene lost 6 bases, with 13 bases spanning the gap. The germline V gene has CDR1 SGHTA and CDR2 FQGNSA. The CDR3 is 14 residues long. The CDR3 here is CASSPRYGSGELFF. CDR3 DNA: TGTGCCAGCAGCCCCCGGTACGGTTCCGGGGAGCTGTTTTTT. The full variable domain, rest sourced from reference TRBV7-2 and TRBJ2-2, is GAGVSQSPSNKVTEKGKDVELRCDPISGHTALYWYRQSLGQGLEFLIYFQGNSAPDKSGLPSDRFSAERTGGSVSTLTIQRTQQEDSAVYLCASSPRYGSGELFFGEGSRLTVL.

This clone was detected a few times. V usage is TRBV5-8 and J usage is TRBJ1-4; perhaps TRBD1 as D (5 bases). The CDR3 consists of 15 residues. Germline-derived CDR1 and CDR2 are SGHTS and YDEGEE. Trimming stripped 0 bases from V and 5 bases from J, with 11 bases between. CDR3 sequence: CASSLAGTENEKLFF. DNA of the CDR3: TGTGCCAGCAGCTTGGCGGGGACGGAGAATGAAAAACTGTTTTTT. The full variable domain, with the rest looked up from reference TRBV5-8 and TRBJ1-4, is EAGVTQSPTHLIKTRGQQATLRCSPISGHTSVYWYQQALGLGLQFLLWYDEGEERNRGNFPPRFSGRQFPNYSSELNVNALELEDSALYLCASSLAGTENEKLFFGSGTQLSVL.

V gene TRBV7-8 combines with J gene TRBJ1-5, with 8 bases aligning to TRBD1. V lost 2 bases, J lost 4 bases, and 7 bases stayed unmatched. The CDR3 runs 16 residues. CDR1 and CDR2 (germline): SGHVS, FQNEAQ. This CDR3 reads CASSLWDRPKNQPQHF. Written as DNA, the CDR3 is TGTGCCAGCAGCTTATGGGACAGGCCTAAAAATCAGCCCCAGCATTTT.

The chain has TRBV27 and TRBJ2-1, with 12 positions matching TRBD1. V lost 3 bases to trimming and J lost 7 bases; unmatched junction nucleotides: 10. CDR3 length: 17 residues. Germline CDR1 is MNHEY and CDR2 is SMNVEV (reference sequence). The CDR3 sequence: CASSFVGTGGQDNEQFF. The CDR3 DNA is TGTGCCAGCAGTTTCGTAGGGACAGGGGGCCAGGATAATGAGCAGTTCTTC.

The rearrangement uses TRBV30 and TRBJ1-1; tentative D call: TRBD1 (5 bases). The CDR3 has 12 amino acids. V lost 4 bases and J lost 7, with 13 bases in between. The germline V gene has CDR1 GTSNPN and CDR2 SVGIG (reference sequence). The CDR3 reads CAWTPGWGEAFF. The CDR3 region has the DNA TGTGCCTGGACCCCAGGGTGGGGTGAAGCTTTCTTT.

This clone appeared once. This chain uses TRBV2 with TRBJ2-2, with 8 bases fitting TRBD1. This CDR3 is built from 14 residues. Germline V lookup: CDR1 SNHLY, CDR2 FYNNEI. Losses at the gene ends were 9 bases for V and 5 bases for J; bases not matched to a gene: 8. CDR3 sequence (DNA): TGTGCCAGTACACGACAGGGGAATACCGGGGAGCTGTTTTTT. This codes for CASTRQGNTGELFF.

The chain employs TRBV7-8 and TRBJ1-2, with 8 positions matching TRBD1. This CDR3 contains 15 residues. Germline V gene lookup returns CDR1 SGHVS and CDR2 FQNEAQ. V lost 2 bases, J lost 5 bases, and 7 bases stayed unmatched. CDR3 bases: TGTGCCAGCAGCTTATCTCCAGGGGGCACGTATGGCTACACCTTC. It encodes CASSLSPGGTYGYTF.

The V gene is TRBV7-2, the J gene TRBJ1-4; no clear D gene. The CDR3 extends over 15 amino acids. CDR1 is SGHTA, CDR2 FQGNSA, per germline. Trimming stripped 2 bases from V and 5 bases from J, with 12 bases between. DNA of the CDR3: TGTGCCAGCAGCTTATTGGGAGTCGGCAATGAAAAACTGTTTTTT. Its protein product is CASSLLGVGNEKLFF.

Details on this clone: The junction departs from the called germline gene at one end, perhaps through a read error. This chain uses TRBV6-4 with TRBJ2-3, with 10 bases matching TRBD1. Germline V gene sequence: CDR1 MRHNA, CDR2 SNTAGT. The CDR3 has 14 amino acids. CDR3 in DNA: TGTACCAGCAGCGAGGGACAGGGGACAGATACGCAGTATTTT. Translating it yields CTSSEGQGTDTQYF.

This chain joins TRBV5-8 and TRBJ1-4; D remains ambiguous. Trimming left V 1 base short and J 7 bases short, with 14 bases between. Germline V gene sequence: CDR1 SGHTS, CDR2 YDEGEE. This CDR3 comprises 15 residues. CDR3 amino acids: CASSLNSGFGEKLFF. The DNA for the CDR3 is TGTGCCAGCAGCTTGAATTCGGGGTTTGGTGAAAAACTGTTTTTT.

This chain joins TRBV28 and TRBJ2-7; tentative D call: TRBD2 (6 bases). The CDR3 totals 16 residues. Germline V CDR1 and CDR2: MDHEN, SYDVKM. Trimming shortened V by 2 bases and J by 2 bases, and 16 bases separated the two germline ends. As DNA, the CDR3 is TGTGCCAGCAGTTTAGCGGGGAGTACTACCCCCTACGAGCAGTACTTC. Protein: CASSLAGSTTPYEQYF.

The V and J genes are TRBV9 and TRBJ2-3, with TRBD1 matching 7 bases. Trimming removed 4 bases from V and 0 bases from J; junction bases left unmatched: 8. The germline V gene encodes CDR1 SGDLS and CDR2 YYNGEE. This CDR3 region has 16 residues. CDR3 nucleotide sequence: TGTGCCAGCAGCCCCCGACAGGGATTCAGCACAGATACGCAGTATTTT. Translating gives CASSPRQGFSTDTQYF. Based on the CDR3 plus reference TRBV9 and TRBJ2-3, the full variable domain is DSGVTQTPKHLITATGQRVTLRCSPRSGDLSVYWYQQSLDQGLQFLIQYYNGEERAKGNILERFSAQQFPDLHSELNLSSLELGDSALYFCASSPRQGFSTDTQYFGPGTRLTVL.

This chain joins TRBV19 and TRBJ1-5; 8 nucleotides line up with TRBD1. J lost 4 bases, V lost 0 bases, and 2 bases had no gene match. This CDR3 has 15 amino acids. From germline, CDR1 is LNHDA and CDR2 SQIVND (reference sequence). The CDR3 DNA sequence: TGTGCCAGTAGTATAGAGAACAGGGGGAATCAGCCCCAGCATTTT. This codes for CASSIENRGNQPQHF.

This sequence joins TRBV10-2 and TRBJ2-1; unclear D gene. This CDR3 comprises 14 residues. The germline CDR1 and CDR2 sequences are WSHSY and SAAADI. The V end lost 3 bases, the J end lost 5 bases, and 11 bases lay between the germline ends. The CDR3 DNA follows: TGCGCCAGCAGTGAAGACCTGAGGAACAATGAGCAGTTCTTC. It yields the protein CASSEDLRNNEQFF.

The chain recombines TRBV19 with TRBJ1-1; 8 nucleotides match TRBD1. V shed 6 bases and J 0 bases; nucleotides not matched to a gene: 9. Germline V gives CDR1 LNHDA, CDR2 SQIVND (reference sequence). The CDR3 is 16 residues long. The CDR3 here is CASSRRQGIMNTEAFF. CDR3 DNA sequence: TGTGCCAGTAGCAGACGACAGGGGATCATGAACACTGAAGCTTTCTTT.

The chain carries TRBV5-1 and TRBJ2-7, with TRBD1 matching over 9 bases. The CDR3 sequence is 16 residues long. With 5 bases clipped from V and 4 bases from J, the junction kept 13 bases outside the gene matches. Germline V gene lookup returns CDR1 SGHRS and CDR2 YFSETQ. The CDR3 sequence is CASRVQGASGGYEQYF. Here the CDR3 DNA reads TGCGCCAGCAGAGTACAGGGGGCGTCGGGGGGTTACGAGCAGTACTTC.

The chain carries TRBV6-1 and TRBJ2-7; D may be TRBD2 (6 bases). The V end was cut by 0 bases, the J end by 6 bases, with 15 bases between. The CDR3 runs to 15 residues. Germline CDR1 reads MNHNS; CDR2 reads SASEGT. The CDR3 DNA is TGTGCCAGCAGTGAAGCGGGAGGAACCGGGACCGAGCAGTACTTC. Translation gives CASSEAGGTGTEQYF.